This entry lists 9 T cell receptor beta chains sequenced from one sample in a study of T-cell memory formation after mild COVID-19. From the 5' RACE reads, TCRdb called clonotypes with MiXCR, one entry per CDR3 protein. The sample has 150,000 to 200,000 distinct CDR3 sequences; roughly 12% are singletons. Sequences were obtained from PBMCs or a T cell subset sorted from them (not recorded which). The receptors come from a man aged 18-30 years who had mild COVID-19 (a few samples of this study predate the infection). Cell type and time point are not known.

This clonotype was seen repeatedly, ten times or more. The gene calls are TRBV7-2 and TRBJ2-7, with TRBD2 as a possible D gene (5 bases). Looked up from germline, CDR1 is SGHTA and CDR2 is FQGNSA. This CDR3 contains 14 residues. The V end was cut by 1 base, the J end by 0 bases, with 7 bases between. Here the CDR3 DNA reads TGTGCCAGCAGCTTAGGAGGGTTCTCCTACGAGCAGTACTTC. Its translation is CASSLGGFSYEQYF. Looking up the rest from reference TRBV7-2 and TRBJ2-7 gives the full variable domain: GAGVSQSPSNKVTEKGKDVELRCDPISGHTALYWYRQSLGQGLEFLIYFQGNSAPDKSGLPSDRFSAERTGGSVSTLTIQRTQQEDSAVYLCASSLGGFSYEQYFGPGTRLTVT.

This clonotype was observed a handful of times. CDR3 sequence reads: CASSQSWQNTEAFF. CDR3 nucleotide sequence: TGTGCCAGCAGCCAATCCTGGCAGAACACTGAAGCTTTCTTT. The rearrangement joins TRBV3-1 to TRBJ1-1; no reliable D call. Germline CDR1 is LGHDT and CDR2 is YNNKEL (reference sequence). This CDR3 has 14 residues. The ends were cut back, 2 bases at V and 1 base at J, with 8 bases in the middle.

V gene TRBV3-1 combines with J gene TRBJ1-2, with D perhaps TRBD1 (5 bases). Germline V lookup: CDR1 LGHDT, CDR2 YNNKEL (reference sequence). The germline V and J ends were trimmed by 5 bases and 8 bases, with 18 bases remaining between them. The CDR3 consists of 14 residues. For the CDR3, the DNA is TGTGCCAGCAGCTTAGCCCAGGGAGCTACAGGCTACACCTTC. Its translation is CASSLAQGATGYTF.

This clonotype occurred many times. The gene calls are TRBV7-2 and TRBJ2-2; D possibly uses TRBD1 or TRBD2 (5 bases each). The CDR3 length is 15 residues. Germline loops: CDR1 SGHTA, CDR2 FQGNSA. The V end lost 5 bases, the J end lost 3 bases, and 13 bases lay between the germline ends. The CDR3 sequence is CASSDGTGYTGELFF. The CDR3 DNA reads as TGTGCCAGCAGCGACGGGACGGGCTACACCGGGGAGCTGTTTTTT.

This clonotype appeared a few times. J is TRBJ2-5 and V is TRBV7-2, with a weak D call TRBD1 (5 bases). There are 15 residues in the CDR3. CDR1 and CDR2 from the germline V gene are SGHTA and FQGNSA. The V end lost 6 bases, the J end lost 2 bases, and 16 bases lay between the germline ends. The CDR3 bases are TGTGCCAGCAGAAAGACAGTGGATAGTCAAGAGACCCAGTACTTC. It translates to CASRKTVDSQETQYF.

This clonotype was observed a handful of times. V gene TRBV7-3 combines with J gene TRBJ2-1; 8 bases are shared with TRBD2. Germline V CDR1 and CDR2: SGHTA, FQGTGA. The CDR3 length is 15 residues. The ends lost 4 bases at V and 4 bases at J; junction bases unmatched: 6. The CDR3 here is CASSSSGGPYNEQFF. Written as DNA, the CDR3 is TGTGCCAGCAGCTCATCGGGGGGGCCTTACAATGAGCAGTTCTTC.

The gene calls are TRBV5-6 and TRBJ1-6; possible D gene TRBD1, 6 bases. The ends were cut back, 4 bases at V and 7 bases at J, with 12 bases in the middle. CDR1 SGHDT and CDR2 YYEEEE come from the germline V gene. The CDR3 runs 14 residues. This CDR3 is CASSLGGQNSPLHF. The CDR3 DNA follows: TGTGCCAGCAGCCTCGGGGGGCAGAATTCACCCCTCCACTTT.

The J gene is TRBJ2-2, the V gene TRBV5-1; 10 nucleotides match TRBD1. The CDR3 extends over 15 amino acids. The germline gives CDR1 SGHRS, CDR2 YFSETQ. The junction had 3 bases not matched to a gene; V was cut back by 4 bases and J by 3 bases. This CDR3 is CASSDRGRDTGELFF. For the CDR3, the DNA is TGCGCCAGCAGCGACAGGGGGCGCGACACCGGGGAGCTGTTTTTT.

The chain employs TRBV2 and TRBJ1-1; no clear D gene. The ends were cut back, 3 bases at V and 6 bases at J, with 14 bases in the middle. Germline V lookup: CDR1 SNHLY, CDR2 FYNNEI. This CDR3 has 14 amino acids. CDR3 DNA sequence: TGTGCCAGCAGTGATAGTCAGCGGAGGGCTGAAGCTTTCTTT. This translates into CASSDSQRRAEAFF.